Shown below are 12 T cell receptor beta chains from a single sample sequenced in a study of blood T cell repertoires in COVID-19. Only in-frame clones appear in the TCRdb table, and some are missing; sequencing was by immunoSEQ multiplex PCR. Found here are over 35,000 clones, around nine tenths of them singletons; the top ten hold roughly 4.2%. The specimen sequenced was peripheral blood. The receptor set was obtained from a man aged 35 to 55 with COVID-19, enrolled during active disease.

As DNA, the CDR3 is TGTGCCAGCAGTGCGGACAGAGGAACAGGCGGGGAGCTGTTTTTT. Translated, it gives CASSADRGTGGELFF. The gene calls are TRBV6-4 and TRBJ2-2; possible D gene TRBD1, 6 bases. V lost 4 bases, J lost 7 bases, and 16 bases lay in between. There are 15 residues in the CDR3. The germline V gene encodes CDR1 MRHNA and CDR2 SNTAGT.

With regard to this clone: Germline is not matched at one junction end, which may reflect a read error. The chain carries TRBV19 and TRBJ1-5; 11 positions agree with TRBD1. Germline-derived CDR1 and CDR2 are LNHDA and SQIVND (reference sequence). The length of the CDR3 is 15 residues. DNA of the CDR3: TGTGCCAGTAGTATCGGGACAGGGGGGAATCGGCCCCAGCATTTT. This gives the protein CASSIGTGGNRPQHF.

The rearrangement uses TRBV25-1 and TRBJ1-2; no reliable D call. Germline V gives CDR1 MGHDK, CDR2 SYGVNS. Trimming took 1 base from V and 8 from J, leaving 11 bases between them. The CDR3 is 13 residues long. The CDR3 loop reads CASSESLPGGYTF. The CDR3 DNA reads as TGTGCCAGCAGTGAATCCCTCCCGGGAGGCTACACCTTC.

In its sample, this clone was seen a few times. In nucleotides, the CDR3 is TGTGCCAGCAGTGCCCCTTTCACAGATACGCAGTATTTT. This codes for CASSAPFTDTQYF. The chain uses TRBV2 and TRBJ2-3; D unclear. Trimming shortened V by 4 bases and J by 2 bases, and 7 bases separated the two germline ends. The CDR3 has 13 amino acids. Looked up from germline, CDR1 is SNHLY and CDR2 is FYNNEI.

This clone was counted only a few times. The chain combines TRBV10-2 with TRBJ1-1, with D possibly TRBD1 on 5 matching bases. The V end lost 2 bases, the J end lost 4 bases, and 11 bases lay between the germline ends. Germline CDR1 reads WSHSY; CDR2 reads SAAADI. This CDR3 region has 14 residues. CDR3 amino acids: CASSEAGSFTEAFF. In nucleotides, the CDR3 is TGCGCCAGCAGTGAGGCAGGGTCTTTCACTGAAGCTTTCTTT.

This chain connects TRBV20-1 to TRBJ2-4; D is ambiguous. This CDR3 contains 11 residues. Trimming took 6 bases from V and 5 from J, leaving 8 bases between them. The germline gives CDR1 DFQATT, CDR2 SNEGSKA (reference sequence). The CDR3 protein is CSAVYQNIQYF. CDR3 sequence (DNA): TGCAGTGCCGTTTATCAAAACATTCAGTACTTC.

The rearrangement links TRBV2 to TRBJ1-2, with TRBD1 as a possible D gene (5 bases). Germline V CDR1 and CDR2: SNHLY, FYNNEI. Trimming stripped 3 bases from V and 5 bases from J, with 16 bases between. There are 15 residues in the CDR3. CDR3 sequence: CASSESAGNRYGYTF. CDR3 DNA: TGTGCCAGCAGTGAGAGTGCAGGGAATCGGTATGGCTACACCTTC. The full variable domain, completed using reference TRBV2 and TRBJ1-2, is EPEVTQTPSHQVTQMGQEVILRCVPISNHLYFYWYRQILGQKVEFLVSFYNNEISEKSEIFDDQFSVERPDGSNFTLKIRSTKLEDSAMYFCASSESAGNRYGYTFGSGTRLTVV.

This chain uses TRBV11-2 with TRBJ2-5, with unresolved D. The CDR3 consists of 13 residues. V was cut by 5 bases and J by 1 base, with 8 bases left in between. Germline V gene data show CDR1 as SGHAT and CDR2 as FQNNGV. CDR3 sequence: CASSPRPQETQYF. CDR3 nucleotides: TGTGCCAGCAGCCCCCGTCCCCAAGAGACCCAGTACTTC.

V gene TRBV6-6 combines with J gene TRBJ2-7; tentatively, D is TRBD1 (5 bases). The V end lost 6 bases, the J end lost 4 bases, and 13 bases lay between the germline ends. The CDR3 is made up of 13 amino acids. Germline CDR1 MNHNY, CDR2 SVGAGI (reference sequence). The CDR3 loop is CASRTDTVYEQYF. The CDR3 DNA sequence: TGTGCCAGCAGGACGGACACGGTATACGAGCAGTACTTC.

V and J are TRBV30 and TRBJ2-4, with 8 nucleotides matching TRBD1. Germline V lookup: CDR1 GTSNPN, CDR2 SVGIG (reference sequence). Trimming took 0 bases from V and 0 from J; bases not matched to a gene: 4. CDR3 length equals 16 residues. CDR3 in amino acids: CAWSVIQGGAKNIQYF. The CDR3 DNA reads TGTGCCTGGAGTGTAATACAGGGGGGAGCCAAAAACATTCAGTACTTC.

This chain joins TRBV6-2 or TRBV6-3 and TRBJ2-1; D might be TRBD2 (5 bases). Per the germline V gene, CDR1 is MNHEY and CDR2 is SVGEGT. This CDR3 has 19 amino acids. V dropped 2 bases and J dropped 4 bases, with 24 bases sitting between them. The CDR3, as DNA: TGTGCCAGCAGTTACCCTACCGTTGGAGAAGGTCCGGGATACAATGAGCAGTTCTTC. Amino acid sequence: CASSYPTVGEGPGYNEQFF.

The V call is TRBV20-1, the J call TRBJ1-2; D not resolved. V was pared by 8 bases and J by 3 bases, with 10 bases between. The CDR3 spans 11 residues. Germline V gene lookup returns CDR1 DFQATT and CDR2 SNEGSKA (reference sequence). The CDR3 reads CSMRADYGYTF. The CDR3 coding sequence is TGCAGTATGAGGGCGGACTATGGCTACACCTTC.